This entry is about one T cell receptor (beta chain). Assay: immunoSEQ multiplex PCR; the TCRdb copy retains only in-frame clones and omits some. The table has about 60,000 clones, about 96% seen once. The V and J ends lost 4 bases and 0 bases, in that order; junction bases with no gene match: 10. CDR1 is SGHAT and CDR2 is FQNNGV in the germline V gene. The CDR3 is made up of 17 amino acids. This sample stems from a study of T cell changes during pregnancy in multiple sclerosis. Material: CD8+ T cells from peripheral blood mononuclear cells, obtained after pregnancy. The TCR was taken from a female donor with multiple sclerosis, enrolled in a pregnancy study. The chain recombines TRBV11-2 with TRBJ2-3; 7 bases are a match to TRBD2. CDR3: CASSSIKGLLSTDTQYF. CDR3 bases: TGTGCCAGCAGCTCCATAAAGGGACTACTTAGCACAGATACGCAGTATTTT.